Each of the 15 T cell receptor beta chains below was sequenced from the same sample in a study of blood T cell repertoires in COVID-19. Profiled with immunoSEQ multiplex PCR; TCRdb holds only in-frame clones, not every one. This sample has tens of thousands of clones, with approximately 87% found just once. Input material: peripheral blood. The receptor source for this set is a man between 65 and 85 years old with active COVID-19.

The chain employs TRBV6-5 and TRBJ2-3, with D possibly TRBD2 on 6 matching bases. The CDR3 totals 15 residues. The germline V gene has CDR1 MNHEY and CDR2 SVGAGI. The ends were cut back, 4 bases at V and 5 bases at J, with 16 bases in the middle. This CDR3 reads CASSSRDSARDTQYF. CDR3 sequence (DNA): TGTGCCAGCAGTTCCCGGGACTCGGCCCGAGATACGCAGTATTTT.

The chain carries TRBV2 and TRBJ2-3; 8 bases fit TRBD2. CDR1 SNHLY and CDR2 FYNNEI come from the germline V gene. The CDR3 consists of 16 residues. V shed 6 bases and J 0 bases; nucleotides not matched to a gene: 8. The CDR3 bases are TGTGCCAGCAGACTACGAGCGGGGGAAAGCACAGATACGCAGTATTTT. Translation gives CASRLRAGESTDTQYF.

The V and J genes are TRBV9 and TRBJ1-2; TRBD1 might be the D (6 bases). Trimming pared 2 bases from V and 4 bases from J, leaving 12 bases between. The CDR3 sequence is 14 residues long. The germline CDR1 and CDR2 sequences are SGDLS and YYNGEE. CDR3 region: CASSVDTGSYGYTF. CDR3 DNA sequence: TGTGCCAGCAGCGTGGACACAGGGAGCTATGGCTACACCTTC.

CDR3 DNA sequence: TGTGCCAGCAGGAGGACCGGGACAGGGCTCTACGAGCAGTACTTC. Translation: CASRRTGTGLYEQYF. This chain connects TRBV6-5 to TRBJ2-7, with 9 bases fitting TRBD1. The germline CDR1 and CDR2 sequences are MNHEY and SVGAGI. The CDR3 extends over 15 amino acids. V lost 6 bases, J lost 3 bases, and 9 bases stayed unmatched.

In this sample, this clone turned up once. The chain employs TRBV7-3 and TRBJ2-3; 16 bases agree with TRBD2. Germline V gene sequence: CDR1 SGHTA, CDR2 FQGTGA. This CDR3 comprises 20 residues. After removal of 2 bases from V and 4 bases from J, the junction contained 12 bases not matched to a gene. Written as DNA, the CDR3 is TGTGCCAGCAGCTTACTCCCACCGGGACTAGCGGGGGGGGCCTCAGATACGCAGTATTTT. Protein product: CASSLLPPGLAGGASDTQYF.

This chain uses TRBV9 with TRBJ2-7, with a weak D call TRBD2 (6 bases). The CDR3 contains 15 residues. With 4 bases removed from V and 2 bases from J, the gap between germline ends came to 16 bases. Germline V gene data show CDR1 as SGDLS and CDR2 as YYNGEE. The CDR3 is CASSPRSGSAYEQYF. The CDR3 DNA reads TGTGCCAGCAGCCCCAGAAGCGGGTCTGCCTACGAGCAGTACTTC.

The chain couples TRBV7-2 to TRBJ1-2; 8 bases are shared with TRBD1. The J segment lost 4 bases and the V segment lost 5 bases, leaving 6 bases of the junction unmatched. The length of the CDR3 is 14 residues. The V gene's germline CDR1 is SGHTA and CDR2 FQGNSA. The CDR3 bases are TGTGCCAGCAGCGCAGGGGGCGCGGGCTATGGCTACACCTTC. This translates into CASSAGGAGYGYTF.

With regard to this clone: The sample holds other DNA sequences that translate to the same CDR3. The chain recombines TRBV7-9 with TRBJ1-1; D may be TRBD1 (6 bases). Germline lookup yields CDR1 SEHNR and CDR2 FQNEAQ (reference sequence). V was pared by 5 bases and J by 3 bases, with 16 bases between. The CDR3 contains 15 residues. CDR3 protein: CASSLGSNRDTEAFF. As DNA, the CDR3 is TGTGCCAGCAGCCTTGGCTCTAACAGGGACACTGAAGCTTTCTTT. Supplemented by reference TRBV7-9 and TRBJ1-1, the full variable domain reads DTGVSQNPRHKITKRGQNVTFRCDPISEHNRLYWYRQTLGQGPEFLTYFQNEAQLEKSRLLSDRFSAERPKGSFSTLEIQRTEQGDSAMYLCASSLGSNRDTEAFFGQGTRLTVV.

This clone was observed once. The chain combines TRBV5-1 with TRBJ2-2; TRBD2 matches at 9 bases. Germline trimming cut 6 bases from V and 6 bases from J; bases unmatched to any gene: 3. This CDR3 has 13 amino acids. Germline V gene sequence: CDR1 SGHRS, CDR2 YFSETQ. The CDR3 coding sequence is TGCGCCAGCATGCGGACTAGCGCCGGGGAGCTGTTTTTT. It codes for CASMRTSAGELFF.

The J gene is TRBJ2-1, the V gene TRBV4-3; 10 nucleotides align to TRBD2. Losses at the gene ends were 2 bases for V and 9 bases for J; bases not matched to a gene: 13. Germline V gives CDR1 LGHNA, CDR2 YSLEER. This CDR3 has 17 amino acids. DNA of the CDR3: TGCGCCAGCAGCCAATCCATAGCGGGGGGTGCTTACGGTGAGCAGTTCTTC. Translating it yields CASSQSIAGGAYGEQFF.

The chain recombines TRBV18 with TRBJ2-5; possible D gene TRBD2, 5 bases. Looked up from germline, CDR1 is KGHSH and CDR2 is LQKENI. CDR3 length: 12 amino acids. V lost 5 bases and J lost 5, with 9 bases in between. CDR3 bases: TGTGCCAGCTCAGACTACGGCGAGACCCAGTACTTC. It codes for CASSDYGETQYF.

This chain uses TRBV3-1 (or the pseudogene TRBV3-2) with TRBJ1-1, with D perhaps TRBD1 (5 bases). V was shortened by 1 base and J by 8 bases, with 11 bases between the two germline ends. There are 13 residues in the CDR3. In germline, CDR1 is LGHDT, CDR2 YNNKEL (reference sequence). CDR3 in amino acids: CASSQVQGGEAFF. In nucleotides, the CDR3 is TGTGCCAGCAGCCAAGTTCAGGGAGGCGAAGCTTTCTTT.

CDR3 loop: CAWSDFYGTSGGNEQFF. The DNA for the CDR3 is TGTGCCTGGAGTGACTTCTATGGGACTAGCGGGGGTAATGAGCAGTTCTTC. The rearrangement links TRBV30 to TRBJ2-1; TRBD2 agrees at 14 bases. The V segment lost 1 base and the J segment 7 bases; nucleotides outside the gene matches: 9. This CDR3 is built from 17 residues. Germline values: CDR1 GTSNPN, CDR2 SVGIG (reference sequence).

The rearrangement joins TRBV19 to TRBJ1-3; D unclear. From germline, CDR1 is LNHDA and CDR2 SQIVND (reference sequence). The CDR3 loop spans 15 amino acids. The V end was cut by 7 bases, the J end by 2 bases, with 15 bases between. CDR3: CASIGRGTTGNTIYF. In nucleotides, the CDR3 is TGTGCCAGTATTGGTCGGGGAACCACTGGAAACACCATATATTTT.

The chain is built from TRBV3-1 (or the pseudogene TRBV3-2) and TRBJ1-2; D may be TRBD1 (6 bases). Trimming shortened V by 4 bases and J by 8 bases, and 17 bases separated the two germline ends. The CDR3 runs 14 residues. CDR1 is LGHDT and CDR2 is YNNKEL in the germline V gene (reference sequence). CDR3 amino acids: CASSPGHALGGYTF. The CDR3 DNA follows: TGTGCCAGCAGCCCGGGACACGCCCTTGGGGGCTACACCTTC.